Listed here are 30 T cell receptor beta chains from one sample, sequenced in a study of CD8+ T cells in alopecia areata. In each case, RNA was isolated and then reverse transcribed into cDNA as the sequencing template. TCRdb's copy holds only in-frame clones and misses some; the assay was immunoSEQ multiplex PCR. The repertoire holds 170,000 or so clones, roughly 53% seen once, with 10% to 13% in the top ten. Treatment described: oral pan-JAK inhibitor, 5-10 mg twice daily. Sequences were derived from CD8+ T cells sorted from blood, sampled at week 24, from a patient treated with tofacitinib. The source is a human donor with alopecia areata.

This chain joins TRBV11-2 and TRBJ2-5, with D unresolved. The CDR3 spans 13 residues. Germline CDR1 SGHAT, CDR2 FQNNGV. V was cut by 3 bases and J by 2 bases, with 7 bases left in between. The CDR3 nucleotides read TGTGCCAGCAGCTTGCGGAGACAAGAGACCCAGTACTTC. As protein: CASSLRRQETQYF.

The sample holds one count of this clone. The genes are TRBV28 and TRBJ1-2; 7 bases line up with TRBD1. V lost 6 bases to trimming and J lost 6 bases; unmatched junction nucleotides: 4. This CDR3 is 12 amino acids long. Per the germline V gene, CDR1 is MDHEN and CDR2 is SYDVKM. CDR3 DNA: TGTGCCAGCAGGGGGACAGCCGATGGCTACACCTTC. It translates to CASRGTADGYTF.

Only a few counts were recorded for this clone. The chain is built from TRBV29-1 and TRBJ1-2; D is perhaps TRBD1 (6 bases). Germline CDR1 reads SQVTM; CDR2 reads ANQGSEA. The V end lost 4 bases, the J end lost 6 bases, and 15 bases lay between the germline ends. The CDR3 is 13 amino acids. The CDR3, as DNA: TGCAGCGTTGTATTAAGTGACAGGAATGGCTACACCTTC. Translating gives CSVVLSDRNGYTF. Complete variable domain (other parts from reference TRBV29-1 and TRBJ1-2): SAVISQKPSRDICQRGTSLTIQCQVDSQVTMMFWYRQQPGQSLTLIATANQGSEATYESGFVIDKFPISRPNLTFSTLTVSNMSPEDSSIYLCSVVLSDRNGYTFGSGTRLTVV.

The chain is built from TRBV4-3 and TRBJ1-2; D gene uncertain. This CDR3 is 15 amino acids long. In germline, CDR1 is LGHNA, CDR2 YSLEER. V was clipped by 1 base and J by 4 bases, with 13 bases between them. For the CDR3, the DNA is TGCGCCAGCAGCCAAGGTCCGGATCCGGGCTATGGCTACACCTTC. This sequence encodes CASSQGPDPGYGYTF.

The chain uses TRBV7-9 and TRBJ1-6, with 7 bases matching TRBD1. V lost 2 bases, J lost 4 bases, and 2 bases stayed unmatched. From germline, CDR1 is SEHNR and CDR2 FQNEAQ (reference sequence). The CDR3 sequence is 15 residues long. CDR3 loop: CASSLQGDYNSPLHF. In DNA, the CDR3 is TGTGCCAGCAGCTTACAGGGGGATTATAATTCACCCCTCCACTTT.

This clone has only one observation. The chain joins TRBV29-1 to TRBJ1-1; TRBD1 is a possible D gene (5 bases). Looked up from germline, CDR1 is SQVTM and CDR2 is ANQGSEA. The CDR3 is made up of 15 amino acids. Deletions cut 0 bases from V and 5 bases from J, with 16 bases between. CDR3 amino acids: CSVEDGGTLVTEAFF. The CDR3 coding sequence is TGCAGCGTTGAAGATGGGGGGACCTTGGTTACTGAAGCTTTCTTT.

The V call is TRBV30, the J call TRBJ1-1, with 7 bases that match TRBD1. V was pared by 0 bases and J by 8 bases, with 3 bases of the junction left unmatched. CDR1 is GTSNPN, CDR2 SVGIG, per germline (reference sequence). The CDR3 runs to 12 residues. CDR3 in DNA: TGTGCCTGGAGTGTACCGGGACAGGAAGCTTTCTTT. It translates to CAWSVPGQEAFF.

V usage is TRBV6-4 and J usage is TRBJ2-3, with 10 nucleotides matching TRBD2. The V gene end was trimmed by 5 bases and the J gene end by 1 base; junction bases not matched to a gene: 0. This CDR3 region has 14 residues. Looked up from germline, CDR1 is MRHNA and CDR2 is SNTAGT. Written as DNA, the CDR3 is TGTGCCAGCAGTACTAGCGGGGGCACAGATACGCAGTATTTT. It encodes CASSTSGGTDTQYF.

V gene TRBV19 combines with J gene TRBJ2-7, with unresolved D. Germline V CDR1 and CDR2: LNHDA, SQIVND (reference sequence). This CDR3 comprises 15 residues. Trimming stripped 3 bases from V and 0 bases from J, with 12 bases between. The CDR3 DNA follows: TGTGCCAGTAGTATTAGTAGAATGAGCTCCTACGAGCAGTACTTC. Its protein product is CASSISRMSSYEQYF.

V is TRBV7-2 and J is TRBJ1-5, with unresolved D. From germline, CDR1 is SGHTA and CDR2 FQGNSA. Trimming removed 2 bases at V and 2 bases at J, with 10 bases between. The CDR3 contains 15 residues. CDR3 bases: TGTGCCAGCAGCTTAATCAGCGGGGGCAATCAGCCCCAGCATTTT. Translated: CASSLISGGNQPQHF.

CDR3 in amino acids: CASSEQGAQHF. The CDR3 nucleotides are TGTGCCAGTAGTGAACAGGGTGCCCAGCATTTT. V and J are TRBV19 and TRBJ1-5; tentatively, D is TRBD1 (6 bases). Germline CDR1 LNHDA, CDR2 SQIVND (reference sequence). Trimming removed 5 bases from V and 11 bases from J, with 10 bases in between. The CDR3 contains 11 residues.

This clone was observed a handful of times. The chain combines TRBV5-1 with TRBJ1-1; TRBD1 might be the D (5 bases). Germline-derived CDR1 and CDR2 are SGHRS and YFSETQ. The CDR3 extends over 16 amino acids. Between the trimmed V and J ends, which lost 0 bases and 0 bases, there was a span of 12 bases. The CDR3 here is CASSLAVTGMNTEAFF. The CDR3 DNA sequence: TGCGCCAGCAGCTTGGCCGTCACAGGAATGAACACTGAAGCTTTCTTT. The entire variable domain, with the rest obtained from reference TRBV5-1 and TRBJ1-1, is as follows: KAGVTQTPRYLIKTRGQQVTLSCSPISGHRSVSWYQQTPGQGLQFLFEYFSETQRNKGNFPGRFSGRQFSNSRSEMNVSTLELGDSALYLCASSLAVTGMNTEAFFGQGTRLTVV.

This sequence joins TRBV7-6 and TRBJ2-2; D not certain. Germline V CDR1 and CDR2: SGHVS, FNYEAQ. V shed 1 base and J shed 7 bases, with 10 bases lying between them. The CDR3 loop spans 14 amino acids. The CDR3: CASSLGVQVGELFF. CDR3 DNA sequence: TGTGCCAGCAGCTTAGGGGTGCAGGTCGGGGAGCTGTTTTTT.

The CDR3 DNA follows: TGTGCCAGCAGTTACTCGACGGGTCGGAACACTGAAGCTTTCTTT. Its protein product is CASSYSTGRNTEAFF. The gene calls are TRBV6-5 and TRBJ1-1, with no clear D. Trimming cost V 0 bases and J 1 base, with 9 bases left between them. The CDR3 loop spans 15 amino acids. The germline gives CDR1 MNHEY, CDR2 SVGAGI.

CDR3 DNA: TGCGCCAGCAGCCCCGGGGTCGGGGACGAGCAGTACTTC. This gives the protein CASSPGVGDEQYF. The chain uses TRBV4-3 and TRBJ2-7; D might be TRBD2 (5 bases). Germline CDR1 LGHNA, CDR2 YSLEER. The CDR3 has 13 residues. The V and J ends lost 4 bases and 5 bases respectively, with 12 bases between them.

CDR3 DNA: TGCAGCGTTGAGCCAGGGTGGGGGAATGCTAACTATGGCTACACCTTC. Translating it yields CSVEPGWGNANYGYTF. The V and J genes are TRBV29-1 and TRBJ1-2, with D possibly being TRBD1 (5 bases). CDR1 and CDR2 from the germline V gene are SQVTM and ANQGSEA. V dropped 3 bases and J dropped 0 bases, with 17 bases sitting between them. This CDR3 region has 16 residues.

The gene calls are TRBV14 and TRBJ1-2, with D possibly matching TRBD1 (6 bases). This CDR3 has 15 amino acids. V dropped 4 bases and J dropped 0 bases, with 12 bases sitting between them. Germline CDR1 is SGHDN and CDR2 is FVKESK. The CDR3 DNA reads TGTGCCAGCAGCCCCACAGGGACGTCTAACTATGGCTACACCTTC. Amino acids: CASSPTGTSNYGYTF.

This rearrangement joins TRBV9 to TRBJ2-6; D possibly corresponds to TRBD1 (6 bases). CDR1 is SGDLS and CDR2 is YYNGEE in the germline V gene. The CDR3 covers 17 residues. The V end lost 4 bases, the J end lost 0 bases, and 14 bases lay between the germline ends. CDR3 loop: CASSLDRISSGANVLTF. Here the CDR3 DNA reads TGTGCCAGCAGCCTGGACAGAATTTCCTCTGGGGCCAACGTCCTGACTTTC. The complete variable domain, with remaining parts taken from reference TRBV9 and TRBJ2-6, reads DSGVTQTPKHLITATGQRVTLRCSPRSGDLSVYWYQQSLDQGLQFLIQYYNGEERAKGNILERFSAQQFPDLHSELNLSSLELGDSALYFCASSLDRISSGANVLTFGAGSRLTVL.

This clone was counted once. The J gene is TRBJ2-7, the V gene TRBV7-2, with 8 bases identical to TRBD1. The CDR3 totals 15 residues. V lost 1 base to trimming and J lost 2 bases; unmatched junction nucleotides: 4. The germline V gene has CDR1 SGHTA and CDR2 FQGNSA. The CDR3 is CASSLDTGGPYEQYF. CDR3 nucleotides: TGTGCCAGCAGCTTAGATACAGGGGGGCCCTACGAGCAGTACTTC.

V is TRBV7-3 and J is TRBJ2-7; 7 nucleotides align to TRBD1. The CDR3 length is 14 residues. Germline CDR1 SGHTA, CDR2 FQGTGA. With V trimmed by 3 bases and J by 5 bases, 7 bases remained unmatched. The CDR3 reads CASSLGDSGHEQYF. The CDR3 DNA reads TGTGCCAGCAGCTTGGGGGACAGCGGCCACGAGCAGTACTTC. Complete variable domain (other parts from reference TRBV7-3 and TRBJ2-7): GAGVSQTPSNKVTEKGKYVELRCDPISGHTALYWYRQSLGQGPEFLIYFQGTGAADDSGLPNDRFFAVRPEGSVSTLKIQRTERGDSAVYLCASSLGDSGHEQYFGPGTRLTVT.

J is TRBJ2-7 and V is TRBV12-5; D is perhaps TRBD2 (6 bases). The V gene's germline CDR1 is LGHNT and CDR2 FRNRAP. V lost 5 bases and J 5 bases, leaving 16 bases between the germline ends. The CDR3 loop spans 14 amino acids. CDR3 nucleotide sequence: TGTGCTAGTGGTCCCCTGAGGAGGGCCCACGAGCAGTACTTC. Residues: CASGPLRRAHEQYF.

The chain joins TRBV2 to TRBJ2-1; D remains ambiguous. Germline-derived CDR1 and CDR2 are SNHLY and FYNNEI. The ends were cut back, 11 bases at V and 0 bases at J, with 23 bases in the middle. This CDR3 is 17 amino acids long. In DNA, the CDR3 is TGTGCCGATTCTAATTTGGGCCATGCAAGCTCCTACAATGAGCAGTTCTTC. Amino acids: CADSNLGHASSYNEQFF.

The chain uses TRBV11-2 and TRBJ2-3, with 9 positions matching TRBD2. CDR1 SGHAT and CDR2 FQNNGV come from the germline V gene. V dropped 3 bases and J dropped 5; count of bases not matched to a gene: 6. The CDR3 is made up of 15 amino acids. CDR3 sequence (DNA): TGTGCCAGCAGCTTGGCAGCGGGGGGAGGAGATACGCAGTATTTT. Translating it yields CASSLAAGGGDTQYF.

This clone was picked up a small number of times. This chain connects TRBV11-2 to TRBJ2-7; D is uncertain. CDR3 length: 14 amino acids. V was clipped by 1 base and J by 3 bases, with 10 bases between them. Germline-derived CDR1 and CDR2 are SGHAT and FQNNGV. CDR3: CASSLGRSDYEQYF. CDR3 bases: TGTGCCAGCAGCTTAGGCAGGAGTGACTACGAGCAGTACTTC.

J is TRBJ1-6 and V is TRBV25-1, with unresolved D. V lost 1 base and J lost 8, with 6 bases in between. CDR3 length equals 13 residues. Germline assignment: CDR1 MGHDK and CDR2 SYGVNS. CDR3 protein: CASSESGYSPLHF. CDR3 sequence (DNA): TGTGCCAGCAGTGAATCCGGGTATTCACCCCTCCACTTT.

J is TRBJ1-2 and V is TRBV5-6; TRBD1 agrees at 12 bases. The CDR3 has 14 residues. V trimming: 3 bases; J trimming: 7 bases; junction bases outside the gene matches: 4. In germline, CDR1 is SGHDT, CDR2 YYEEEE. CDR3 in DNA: TGTGCCAGCAGCTCGGGACAGGGGGCCCGTGGCTACACCTTC. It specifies CASSSGQGARGYTF. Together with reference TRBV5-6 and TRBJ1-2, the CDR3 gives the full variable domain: DAGVTQSPTHLIKTRGQQVTLRCSPKSGHDTVSWYQQALGQGPQFIFQYYEEEERQRGNFPDRFSGHQFPNYSSELNVNALLLGDSALYLCASSSGQGARGYTFGSGTRLTVV.

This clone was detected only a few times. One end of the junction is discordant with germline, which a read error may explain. Here the CDR3 reads CASSPMAGPLNEKLFF. For the CDR3, the DNA is TGCGCCAGCAGCCCAATGGCGGGCCCGCTAAATGAAAAACTGTTTTTT. This chain uses TRBV5-5 with TRBJ1-4; no clear D. CDR1 and CDR2 (germline): SGHKS, YYEKEE (reference sequence). CDR3 length: 16 residues.

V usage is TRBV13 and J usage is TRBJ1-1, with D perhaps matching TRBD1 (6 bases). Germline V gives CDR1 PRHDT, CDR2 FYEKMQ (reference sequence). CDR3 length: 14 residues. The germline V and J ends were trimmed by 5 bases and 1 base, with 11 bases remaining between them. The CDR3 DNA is TGTGCCAGCAGCCCACAGGGAGGGAACACTGAAGCTTTCTTT. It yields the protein CASSPQGGNTEAFF.

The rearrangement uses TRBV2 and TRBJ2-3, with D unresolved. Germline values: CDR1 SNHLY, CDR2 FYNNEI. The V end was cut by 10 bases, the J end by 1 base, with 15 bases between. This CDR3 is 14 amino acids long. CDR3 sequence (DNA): TGTGCCACCCCCGGTGAAGGGCGCACAGATACGCAGTATTTT. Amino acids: CATPGEGRTDTQYF.

The CDR3 DNA reads TGTGCCAGCAGCTTAGAATCAGGCAGGAACTACGAGCAGTACTTC. This sequence encodes CASSLESGRNYEQYF. The gene calls are TRBV11-2 and TRBJ2-7; no reliable D call. The CDR3 is made up of 15 amino acids. V lost 0 bases to trimming and J lost 3 bases, with 12 bases between them. CDR1 and CDR2 from the germline V gene are SGHAT and FQNNGV.